These 2 T cell receptor beta chains share one sample of origin, sequenced in a study of cytomegalovirus exposure and HLA in healthy donors. Some clones are missing from TCRdb's copy, which holds only in-frame ones; the method was immunoSEQ multiplex PCR. The data contain about 150,000 clones, 85% to 90% of them singletons. The sequencing sample was made of PBMCs. The receptors were sampled from a woman between 18 and 29 years old in good health and CMV-seropositive.

The chain combines TRBV28 with TRBJ1-3; D ambiguous. Looked up from germline, CDR1 is MDHEN and CDR2 is SYDVKM. Trimming removed 8 bases from V and 4 bases from J, with 12 bases in between. The CDR3 spans 13 residues. CDR3 sequence: CASAPIVGNTIYF. The CDR3 nucleotides are TGTGCCAGCGCCCCCATAGTGGGAAACACCATATATTTT.

This clone was seen only once. V is TRBV9 and J is TRBJ1-4; 8 bases agree with TRBD1. CDR1 and CDR2 from the germline V gene are SGDLS and YYNGEE. V was clipped by 1 base and J by 10 bases; unmatched bases: 6. The CDR3 is made up of 14 amino acids. CDR3 nucleotide sequence: TGTGCCAGCAGCGTATTCCAGGGGGCTGGAAAACTGTTTTTT. As protein: CASSVFQGAGKLFF.